This record concerns one T cell receptor beta chain sequence. Distinct nucleotide sequences in the sample also encode this CDR3. Generated by immunoSEQ multiplex PCR, the TCRdb table keeps only in-frame clones and is missing some. The sample holds 2.5 million or so clones, around nine tenths seen once. Germline V CDR1 and CDR2: MDHEN, SYDVKM. This CDR3 has 13 residues. Between the trimmed V and J ends, which lost 3 bases and 1 base, there was a span of 4 bases. The data belong to a study of shared clonotypes between healthy human individuals. The chain links TRBV28 to TRBJ1-3; the D is unclear. This clonotype was sampled from a man between 18 and 35 years old in good health. The sample comprised naive CD4+ T cells sorted from blood. Subset meaning: CD45RA+ positively selected. Here the CDR3 DNA reads TGTGCCAGCAGTTTCGGGTCTGGAAACACCATATATTTT. Protein: CASSFGSGNTIYF.